This T cell receptor (beta chain) was sequenced during a study of human T cells and chemical hapten exposure. This clonotype was seen only a few times. From the RACE reads, TCRdb called clonotypes with MiXCR, one entry per CDR3 protein. The sample includes some 350,000 distinct CDR3 sequences, 6% to 7% of them seen just once. Looked up from germline, CDR1 is SGHTA and CDR2 is FQGNSA. V trimming: 1 base; J trimming: 1 base; junction bases outside the gene matches: 6. The CDR3 is 17 residues long. Time point given: patch test 2, 6 weeks after DPC sensitization. Treatment defined: therapeutic diphenylcyclopropenone sensitization with weekly scalp DPC.

The TCR originated in a woman aged 18-29 years with alopecia areata. Some clones in this sample may be carry-over from other donors' samples. The J gene is TRBJ1-5, the V gene TRBV7-2, with 8 bases that match TRBD1. This material consisted of whole blood, taken in connection with sensitization to the hapten diphenylcyclopropenone (DPC). The CDR3 is CASSLVTGGMSNQPQHF. As DNA, the CDR3 is TGTGCCAGCAGCTTAGTTACAGGGGGAATGAGCAATCAGCCCCAGCATTTT.